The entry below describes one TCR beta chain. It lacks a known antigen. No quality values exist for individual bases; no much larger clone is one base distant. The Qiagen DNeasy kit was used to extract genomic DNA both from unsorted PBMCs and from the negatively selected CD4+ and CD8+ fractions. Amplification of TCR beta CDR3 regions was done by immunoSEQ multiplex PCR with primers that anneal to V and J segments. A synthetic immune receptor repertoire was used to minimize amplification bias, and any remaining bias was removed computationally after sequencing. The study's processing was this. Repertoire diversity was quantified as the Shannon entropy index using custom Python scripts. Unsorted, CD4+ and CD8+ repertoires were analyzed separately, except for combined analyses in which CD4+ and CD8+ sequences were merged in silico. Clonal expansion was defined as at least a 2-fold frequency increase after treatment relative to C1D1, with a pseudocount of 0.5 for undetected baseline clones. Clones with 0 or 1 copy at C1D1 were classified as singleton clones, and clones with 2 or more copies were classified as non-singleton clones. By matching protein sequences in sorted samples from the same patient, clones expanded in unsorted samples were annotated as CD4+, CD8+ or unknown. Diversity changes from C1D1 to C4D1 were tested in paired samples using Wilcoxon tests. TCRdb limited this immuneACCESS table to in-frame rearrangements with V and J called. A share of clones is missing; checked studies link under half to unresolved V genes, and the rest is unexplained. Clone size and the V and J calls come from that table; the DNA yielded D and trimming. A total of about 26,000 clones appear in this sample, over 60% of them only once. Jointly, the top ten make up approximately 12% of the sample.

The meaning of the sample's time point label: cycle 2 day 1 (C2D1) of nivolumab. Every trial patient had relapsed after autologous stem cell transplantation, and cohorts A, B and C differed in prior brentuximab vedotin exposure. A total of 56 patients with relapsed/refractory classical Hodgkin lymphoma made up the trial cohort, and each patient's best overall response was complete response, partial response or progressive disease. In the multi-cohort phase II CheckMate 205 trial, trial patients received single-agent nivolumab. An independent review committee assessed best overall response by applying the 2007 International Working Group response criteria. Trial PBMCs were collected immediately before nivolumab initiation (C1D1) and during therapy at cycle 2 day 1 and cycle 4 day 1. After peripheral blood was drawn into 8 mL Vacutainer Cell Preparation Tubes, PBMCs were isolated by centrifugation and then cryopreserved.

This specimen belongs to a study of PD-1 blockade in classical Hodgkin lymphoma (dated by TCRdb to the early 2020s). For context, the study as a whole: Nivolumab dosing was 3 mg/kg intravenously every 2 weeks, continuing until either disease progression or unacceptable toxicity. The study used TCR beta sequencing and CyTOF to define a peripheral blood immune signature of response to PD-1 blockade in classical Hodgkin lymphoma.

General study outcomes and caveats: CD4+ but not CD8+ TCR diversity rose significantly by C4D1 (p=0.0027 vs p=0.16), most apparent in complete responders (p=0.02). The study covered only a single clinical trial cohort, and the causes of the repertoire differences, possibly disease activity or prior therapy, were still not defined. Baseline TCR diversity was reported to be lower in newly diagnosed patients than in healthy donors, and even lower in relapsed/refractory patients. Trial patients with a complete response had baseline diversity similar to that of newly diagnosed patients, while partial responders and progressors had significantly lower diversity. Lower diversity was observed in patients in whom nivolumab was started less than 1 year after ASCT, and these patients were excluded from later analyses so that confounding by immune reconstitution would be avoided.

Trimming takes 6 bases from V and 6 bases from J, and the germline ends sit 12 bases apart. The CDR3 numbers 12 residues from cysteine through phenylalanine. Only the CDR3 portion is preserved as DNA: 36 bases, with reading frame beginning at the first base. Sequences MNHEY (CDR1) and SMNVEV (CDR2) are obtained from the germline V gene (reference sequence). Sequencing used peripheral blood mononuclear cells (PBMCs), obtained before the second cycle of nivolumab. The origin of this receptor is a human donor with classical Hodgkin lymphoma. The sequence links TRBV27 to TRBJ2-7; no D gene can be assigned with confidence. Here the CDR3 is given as CASSRGPTEQYF. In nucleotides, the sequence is TGTGCCAGCAGCCGCGGCCCAACCGAGCAGTACTTC.